This is a list of T cell receptor beta chains from one sample in a study of blood T cell repertoires in COVID-19. Clones were read by immunoSEQ multiplex PCR, and TCRdb kept only the in-frame ones, dropping some. The sample holds approximately 150,000 clones, 80% to 85% seen once. Specimen: PBMCs or T cells enriched from blood (not recorded which). The receptors come from a man aged 65 to 85 who had been exposed to COVID-19. CDR3s include the opening cysteine and the closing phenylalanine or tryptophan. D genes are given only for firm matches. Only part of the rows carry a size: once, few, many, or a class if the clone is expanded.

v_gene: TRBV11-2; j_gene: TRBJ1-2; d_gene: NA; abundance: NA; CDR3aa: CASSLEEGNYGYTF; CDR3nt: TGTGCCAGCAGCTTAGAGGAGGGTAACTATGGCTACACCTTC
v_gene: TRBV7-9; j_gene: TRBJ1-1; d_gene: TRBD1; abundance: NA; CDR3aa: CASSLPRGRITEAFF; CDR3nt: TGTGCCAGCAGCTTACCCAGGGGGCGCATCACTGAAGCTTTCTTT
v_gene: TRBV27; j_gene: TRBJ1-4; d_gene: NA; abundance: NA; CDR3aa: CASKSTNEKLFF; CDR3nt: TGTGCCAGTAAATCAACTAATGAAAAACTGTTTTTT
v_gene: TRBV19; j_gene: TRBJ1-6; d_gene: NA; abundance: NA; CDR3aa: CASSTAGILNSPLHF; CDR3nt: TGTGCCAGTAGTACCGCCGGGATTTTAAATTCACCCCTCCACTTT
v_gene: TRBV25-1; j_gene: TRBJ1-4; d_gene: TRBD1; abundance: NA; CDR3aa: CASSDSGGGVVF; CDR3nt: TGTGCCAGCAGTGATTCAGGGGGCGGTGTAGTTTTT
v_gene: TRBV24-1; j_gene: TRBJ2-2; d_gene: TRBD1; abundance: few; CDR3aa: CATSARTGNGGLFF; CDR3nt: TGTGCCACCAGTGCTAGGACAGGGAATGGTGGGCTGTTTTTT
v_gene: TRBV4-1; j_gene: TRBJ2-7; d_gene: NA; abundance: NA; CDR3aa: CASSQDPQFYEQYF; CDR3nt: TGCGCCAGCAGCCAAGATCCCCAGTTCTACGAGCAGTACTTC
v_gene: TRBV19; j_gene: TRBJ1-2; d_gene: TRBD1; abundance: NA; CDR3aa: CASSRTGGPDYGYTF; CDR3nt: TGTGCCAGTAGTAGGACAGGGGGCCCCGACTATGGCTACACCTTC
v_gene: TRBV19; j_gene: TRBJ2-7; d_gene: TRBD1; abundance: NA; CDR3aa: CASSPGTGIYEQYF; CDR3nt: TGTGCCAGTAGTCCCGGGACAGGGATTTACGAGCAGTACTTC
v_gene: TRBV19; j_gene: TRBJ1-2; d_gene: TRBD1; abundance: NA; CDR3aa: CASSIGSGTAYGYTF; CDR3nt: TGTGCCAGTAGTATAGGGTCCGGGACAGCCTATGGCTACACCTTC
v_gene: TRBV20-1; j_gene: TRBJ1-2; d_gene: TRBD1; abundance: NA; CDR3aa: CSAMTGAGNTF; CDR3nt: TGCAGTGCCATGACAGGGGCTGGCAACACCTTC
v_gene: TRBV15; j_gene: TRBJ1-5; d_gene: TRBD1; abundance: NA; CDR3aa: CATKEDRVDRSQHF; CDR3nt: TGTGCCACCAAGGAGGACAGGGTAGATCGGTCCCAGCATTTT
v_gene: TRBV7-2; j_gene: TRBJ2-3; d_gene: NA; abundance: NA; CDR3aa: CASSAYSDTQYF; CDR3nt: TGTGCCAGCAGCGCGTATTCAGATACGCAGTATTTT
v_gene: TRBV3-1/TRBV3-2; j_gene: TRBJ2-1; d_gene: NA; abundance: NA; CDR3aa: CASSQDPTSYEQFF; CDR3nt: TGTGCCAGCAGCCAAGATCCAACTAGCTATGAGCAGTTCTTC
v_gene: TRBV2; j_gene: TRBJ1-2; d_gene: NA; abundance: few; CDR3aa: CASSENRNYGYTF; CDR3nt: TGTGCCAGCAGTGAAAACCGGAACTATGGCTACACCTTC
v_gene: TRBV6-2/TRBV6-3; j_gene: TRBJ2-2; d_gene: NA; abundance: NA; CDR3aa: CASSYYGTGELFF; CDR3nt: TGTGCCAGCAGTTACTACGGCACCGGGGAGCTGTTTTTT